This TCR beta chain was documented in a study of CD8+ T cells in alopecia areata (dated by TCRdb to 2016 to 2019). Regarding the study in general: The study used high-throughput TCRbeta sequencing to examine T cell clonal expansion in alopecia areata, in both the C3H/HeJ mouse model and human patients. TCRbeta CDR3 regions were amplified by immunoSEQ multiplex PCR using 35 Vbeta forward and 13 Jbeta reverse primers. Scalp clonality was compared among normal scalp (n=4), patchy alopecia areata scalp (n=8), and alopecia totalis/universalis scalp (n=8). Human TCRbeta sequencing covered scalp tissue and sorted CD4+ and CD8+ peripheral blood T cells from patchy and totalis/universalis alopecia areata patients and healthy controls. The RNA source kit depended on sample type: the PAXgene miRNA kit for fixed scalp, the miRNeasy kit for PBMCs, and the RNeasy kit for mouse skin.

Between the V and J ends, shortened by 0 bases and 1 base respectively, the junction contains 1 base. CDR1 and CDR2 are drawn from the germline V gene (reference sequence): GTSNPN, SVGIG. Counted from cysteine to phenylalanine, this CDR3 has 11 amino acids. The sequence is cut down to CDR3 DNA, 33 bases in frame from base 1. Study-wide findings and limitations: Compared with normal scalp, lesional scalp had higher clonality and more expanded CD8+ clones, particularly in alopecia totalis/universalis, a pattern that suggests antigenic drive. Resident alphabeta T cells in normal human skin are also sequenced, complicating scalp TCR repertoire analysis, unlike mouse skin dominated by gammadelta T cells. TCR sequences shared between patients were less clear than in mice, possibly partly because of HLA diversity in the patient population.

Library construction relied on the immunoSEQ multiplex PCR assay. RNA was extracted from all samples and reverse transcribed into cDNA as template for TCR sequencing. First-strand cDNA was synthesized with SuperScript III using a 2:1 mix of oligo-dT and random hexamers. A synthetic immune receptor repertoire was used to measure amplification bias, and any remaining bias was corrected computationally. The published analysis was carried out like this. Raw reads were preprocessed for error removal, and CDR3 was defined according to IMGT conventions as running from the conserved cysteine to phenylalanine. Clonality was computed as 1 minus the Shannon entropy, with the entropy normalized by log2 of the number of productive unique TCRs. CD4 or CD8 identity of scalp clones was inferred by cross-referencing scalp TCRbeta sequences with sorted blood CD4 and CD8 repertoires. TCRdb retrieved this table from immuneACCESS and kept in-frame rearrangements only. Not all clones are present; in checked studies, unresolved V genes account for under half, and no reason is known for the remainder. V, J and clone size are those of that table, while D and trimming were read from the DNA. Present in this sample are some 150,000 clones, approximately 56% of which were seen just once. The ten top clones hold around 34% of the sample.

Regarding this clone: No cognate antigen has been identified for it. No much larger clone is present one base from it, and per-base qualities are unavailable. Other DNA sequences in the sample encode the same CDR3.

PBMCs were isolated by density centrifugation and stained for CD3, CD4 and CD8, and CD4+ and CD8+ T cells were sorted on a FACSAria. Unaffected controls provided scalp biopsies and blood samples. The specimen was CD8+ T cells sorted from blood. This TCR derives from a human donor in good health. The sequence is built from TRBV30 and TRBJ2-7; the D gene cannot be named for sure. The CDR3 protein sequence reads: CAWSVSYEQYF. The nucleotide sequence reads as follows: TGTGCCTGGAGTGTATCCTACGAGCAGTACTTC.